This record concerns one T cell receptor beta chain sequence. Its antigen is unidentified. Profiling relied on immunoSEQ multiplex PCR, and the TCRdb table lists in-frame clones only, not all of them. The table records under 7,500 clones, around two thirds of them present only once. The entry originates in a study of CD8 T cell repertoires and HIV-1 epitope variants. Study in general: The baseline condition was 1M T cells left uncultured.

Study-level findings and limits: Fewer than ten TCR beta clonotypes were antigen-specific, roughly six apparently recognizing autologous or escape variants.

The CDR3 is 13 residues long. Germline V gene lookup returns CDR1 LNHDA and CDR2 SQIVND (reference sequence). The V and J ends lost 1 base and 7 bases respectively, with 10 bases between them. The sample consisted of cultured CD8+ T cells derived from PBMCs. The chain uses TRBV19 and TRBJ1-1; D unresolved. The sequence was collected from a male donor with HIV. The CDR3 bases are TGTGCCAGTAGTATAGTAGCTAACGGTGAAGCTTTCTTT. Protein product: CASSIVANGEAFF.